This T cell receptor (beta chain) was observed in a study of molecular identifiers for immune sequencing clone quantification. Study context: With replicates, the RNA of around 20,000 or 99,000 naive CD8 cells was split five ways and four were sequenced.

Making the bulk TCR libraries relied on previously described methods and listed TCR primers. TCRdb fed the PCR reads into MiXCR, producing one record per CDR3 protein. The repertoire holds tens of thousands of distinct CDR3 sequences, with approximately 34% as singletons. Comments on this clonotype: Its target is not known.

Study results and caveats: In naive cells, clones above 20 RNA copies held under 1% of molecules, whereas in effector cells they held over 98%.

This CDR3 has 19 amino acids. The V gene's germline CDR1 is SGHTA and CDR2 FQGNSA. V lost 5 bases and J lost 2; bases outside the gene matches: 10. This TCR came from a human donor in good health. Some libraries in this study had Jurkat cell RNA spiked in. V and J are TRBV7-2 and TRBJ2-3; 16 bases map to TRBD2. Sequences were obtained from naive CD8+ T cells from blood, with Jurkat cell RNA spiked in. Sample subset: FACS-sorted CD8+CD4-CCR7+CD45RA+ naive T cells. The DNA of the CDR3 is TGTGCCAGCAGCAACCACCCCGGGACTAGCGGGAGGGCCACAGATACGCAGTATTTT. It specifies CASSNHPGTSGRATDTQYF.